A selection of T cell receptor beta chains follows, all from one sample in a study of blood T cell repertoires in COVID-19. TCRdb keeps only in-frame clones here, not all; method: immunoSEQ multiplex PCR. The profile shows a few hundred thousand clones, around 90% of them singletons. Material: PBMCs or T cells enriched from blood (not recorded which). The receptors here all came from a woman in her 30s who had recovered from COVID-19. Both conserved end residues are part of each CDR3. Fields, in order: CDR3 protein, CDR3 DNA, D gene, V gene, clone size, J gene. A D gene is named only where the DNA matches it firmly. For some rows the clone size is stated as once, few or many, or as a class when expanded; others skip it.

CDR3 protein: CASSQDQQGSYEKLFF
CDR3 DNA: TGTGCCAGCAGCCAAGATCAACAGGGGTCTTATGAAAAACTGTTTTTT
D gene: TRBD1
V gene: TRBV14
clone size: -
J gene: TRBJ1-4

CDR3 protein: CASSPPSGKQYF
CDR3 DNA: TGTGCCAGCAGCCCCCCCTCCGGGAAGCAGTACTTC
D gene: -
V gene: TRBV5-6
clone size: -
J gene: TRBJ2-7

CDR3 protein: CASSFGGLYGYTF
CDR3 DNA: TGTGCCAGCAGCTTCGGGGGACTCTATGGCTACACCTTC
D gene: -
V gene: TRBV13
clone size: -
J gene: TRBJ1-2

CDR3 protein: CASTAYGPGTGGNTGELFF
CDR3 DNA: TGTGCCAGCACCGCTTACGGTCCCGGGACAGGGGGAAACACCGGGGAGCTGTTTTTT
D gene: TRBD1
V gene: TRBV7-3
clone size: -
J gene: TRBJ2-2

CDR3 protein: CASSQDSSYGYTF
CDR3 DNA: TGCGCCAGCAGCCAGGACAGCAGCTATGGCTACACCTTC
D gene: -
V gene: TRBV5-1
clone size: -
J gene: TRBJ1-2

CDR3 protein: CATPPTIYF
CDR3 DNA: TGTGCCACCCCTCCGACCATATATTTT
D gene: -
V gene: TRBV24-1
clone size: -
J gene: TRBJ1-3

CDR3 protein: CASSIVTRTDTQYF
CDR3 DNA: TGTGCCAGTAGTATAGTAACCAGGACAGATACGCAGTATTTT
D gene: -
V gene: TRBV19
clone size: -
J gene: TRBJ2-3

CDR3 protein: CASSKGSSANTEAFF
CDR3 DNA: TGTGCCAGTAGTAAGGGGTCATCGGCGAACACTGAAGCTTTCTTT
D gene: -
V gene: TRBV19
clone size: few
J gene: TRBJ1-1

CDR3 protein: CASSRRLAGKNYEQYF
CDR3 DNA: TGTGCCAGCAGTCGACGACTAGCGGGTAAGAACTACGAGCAGTACTTC
D gene: TRBD2
V gene: TRBV6-6
clone size: -
J gene: TRBJ2-7

CDR3 protein: CASAVDRWDTEAFF
CDR3 DNA: TGTGCCAGTGCCGTTGACAGATGGGACACTGAAGCTTTCTTT
D gene: -
V gene: TRBV19
clone size: -
J gene: TRBJ1-1

CDR3 protein: CASSIDWTVAGYTF
CDR3 DNA: TGTGCCAGTAGTATAGATTGGACCGTCGCAGGGTACACCTTC
D gene: -
V gene: TRBV19
clone size: -
J gene: TRBJ1-2

CDR3 protein: CASKVGGNEQFF
CDR3 DNA: TGTGCCAGCAAGGTTGGGGGGAATGAGCAGTTCTTC
D gene: -
V gene: TRBV2
clone size: -
J gene: TRBJ2-1

CDR3 protein: CASSLPTSGADTQYF
CDR3 DNA: TGTGCCAGCAGCTTACCGACTAGCGGGGCGGATACGCAGTATTTT
D gene: TRBD2
V gene: TRBV7-2
clone size: -
J gene: TRBJ2-3

CDR3 protein: CASSSSWGVGNTIYF
CDR3 DNA: TGTGCCAGCAGCTCCTCGTGGGGGGTTGGAAACACCATATATTTT
D gene: -
V gene: TRBV7-9
clone size: -
J gene: TRBJ1-3

CDR3 protein: CASSSPGANYGYTF
CDR3 DNA: TGTGCCAGCAGCTCCCCCGGAGCTAACTATGGCTACACCTTC
D gene: -
V gene: TRBV7-2
clone size: -
J gene: TRBJ1-2

CDR3 protein: CATSDWDSSRTEAFF
CDR3 DNA: TGTGCCACCAGCGATTGGGACAGTTCCCGGACTGAAGCTTTCTTT
D gene: TRBD1
V gene: TRBV15
clone size: -
J gene: TRBJ1-1